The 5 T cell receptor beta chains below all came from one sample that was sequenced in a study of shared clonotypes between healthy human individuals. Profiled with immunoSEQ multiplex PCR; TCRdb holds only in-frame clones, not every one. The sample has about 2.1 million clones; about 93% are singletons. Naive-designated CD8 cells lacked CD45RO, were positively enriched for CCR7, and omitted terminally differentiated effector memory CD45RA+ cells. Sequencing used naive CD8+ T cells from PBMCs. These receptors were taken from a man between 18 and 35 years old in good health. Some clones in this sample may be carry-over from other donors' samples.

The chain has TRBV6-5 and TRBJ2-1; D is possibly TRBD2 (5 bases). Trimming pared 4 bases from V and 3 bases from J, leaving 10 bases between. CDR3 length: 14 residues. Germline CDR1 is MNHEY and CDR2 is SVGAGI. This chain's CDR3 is CASSSFGSYNEQFF. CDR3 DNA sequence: TGTGCCAGCAGTTCCTTTGGGAGCTACAATGAGCAGTTCTTC.

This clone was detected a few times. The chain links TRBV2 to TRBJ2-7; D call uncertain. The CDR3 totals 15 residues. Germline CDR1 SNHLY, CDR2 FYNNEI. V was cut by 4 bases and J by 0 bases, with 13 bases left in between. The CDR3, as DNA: TGTGCCAGCAGTGTCGGCGGATACATCTCCTACGAGCAGTACTTC. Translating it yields CASSVGGYISYEQYF.

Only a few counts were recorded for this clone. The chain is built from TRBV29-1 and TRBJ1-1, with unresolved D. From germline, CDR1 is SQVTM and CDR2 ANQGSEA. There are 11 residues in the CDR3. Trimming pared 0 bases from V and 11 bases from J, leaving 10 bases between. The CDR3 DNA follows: TGCAGCGTTGAAGATCCAAGGTACGCTTTCTTT. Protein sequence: CSVEDPRYAFF.

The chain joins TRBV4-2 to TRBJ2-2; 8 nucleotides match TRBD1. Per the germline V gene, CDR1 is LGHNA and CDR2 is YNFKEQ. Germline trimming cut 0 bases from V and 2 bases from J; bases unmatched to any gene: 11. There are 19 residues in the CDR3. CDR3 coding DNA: TGTGCCAGCAGCCAAGATTCTACTCCGGGACAGGCAAACACCGGGGAGCTGTTTTTT. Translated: CASSQDSTPGQANTGELFF.

CDR3 DNA: TGTGCCAGCAGTTTTATCGGGGGTACCGGGGAGCTGTTTTTT. Protein product: CASSFIGGTGELFF. The chain uses TRBV27 and TRBJ2-2; maybe TRBD2 (6 bases). V lost 3 bases to trimming and J lost 5 bases, with 10 bases between them. Looked up from germline, CDR1 is MNHEY and CDR2 is SMNVEV (reference sequence). The CDR3 runs to 14 residues.